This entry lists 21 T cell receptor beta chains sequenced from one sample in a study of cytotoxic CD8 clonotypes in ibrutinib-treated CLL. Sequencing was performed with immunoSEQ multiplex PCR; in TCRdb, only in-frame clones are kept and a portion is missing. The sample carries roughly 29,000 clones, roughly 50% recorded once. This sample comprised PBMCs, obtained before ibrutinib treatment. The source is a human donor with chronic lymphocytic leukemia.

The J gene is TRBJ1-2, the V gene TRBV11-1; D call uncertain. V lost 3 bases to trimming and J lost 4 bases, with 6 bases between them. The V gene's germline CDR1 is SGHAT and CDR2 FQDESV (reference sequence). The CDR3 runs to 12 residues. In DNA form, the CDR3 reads TGTGCCAGCAGCTTTTTGTCCTATGGCTACACCTTC. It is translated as CASSFLSYGYTF.

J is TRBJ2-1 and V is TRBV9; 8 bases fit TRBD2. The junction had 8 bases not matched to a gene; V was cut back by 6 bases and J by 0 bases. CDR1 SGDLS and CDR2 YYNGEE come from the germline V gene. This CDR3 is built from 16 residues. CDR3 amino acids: CASTPSGGPSYNEQFF. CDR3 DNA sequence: TGTGCCAGCACCCCGAGCGGGGGACCCTCCTACAATGAGCAGTTCTTC.

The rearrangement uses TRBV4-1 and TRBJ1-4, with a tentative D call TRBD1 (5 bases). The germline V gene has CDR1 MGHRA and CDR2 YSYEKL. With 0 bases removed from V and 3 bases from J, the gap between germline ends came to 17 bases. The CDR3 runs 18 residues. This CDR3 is CASSQDHRQGHPNEKLFF. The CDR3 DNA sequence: TGCGCCAGCAGCCAAGATCATCGGCAGGGTCATCCTAATGAAAAACTGTTTTTT.

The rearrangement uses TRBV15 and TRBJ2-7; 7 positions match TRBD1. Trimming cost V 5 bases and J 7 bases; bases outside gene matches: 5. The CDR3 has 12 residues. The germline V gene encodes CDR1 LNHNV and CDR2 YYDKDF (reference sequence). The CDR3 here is CATSSGGREQYF. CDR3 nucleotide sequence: TGTGCCACCAGCTCAGGGGGAAGGGAGCAGTACTTC. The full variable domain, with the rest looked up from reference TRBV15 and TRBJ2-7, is DAMVIQNPRYQVTQFGKPVTLSCSQTLNHNVMYWYQQKSSQAPKLLFHYYDKDFNNEADTPDNFQSRRPNTSFCFLDIRSPGLGDTAMYLCATSSGGREQYFGPGTRLTVT.

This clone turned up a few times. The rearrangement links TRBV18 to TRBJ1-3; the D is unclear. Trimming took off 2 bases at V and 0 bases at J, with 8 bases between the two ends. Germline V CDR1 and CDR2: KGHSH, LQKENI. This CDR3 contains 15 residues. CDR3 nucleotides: TGTGCCAGCTCACCAATCAGGACCTCTGGAAACACCATATATTTT. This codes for CASSPIRTSGNTIYF.

The chain's CDR3 is CASSLSGQGLWAQYF. DNA of the CDR3: TGTGCCAGCAGCTTAAGCGGCCAGGGCCTTTGGGCGCAGTATTTT. This chain links TRBV7-3 with TRBJ2-3; D is possibly TRBD1 (5 bases). V was shortened by 1 base and J by 10 bases, with 18 bases between the two germline ends. Germline loops: CDR1 SGHTA, CDR2 FQGTGA. There are 15 residues in the CDR3.

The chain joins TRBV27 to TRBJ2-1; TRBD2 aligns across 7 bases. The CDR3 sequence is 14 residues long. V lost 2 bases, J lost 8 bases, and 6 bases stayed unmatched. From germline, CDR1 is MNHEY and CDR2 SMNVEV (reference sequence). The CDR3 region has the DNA TGTGCCAGCAGTTTAGGGCTAGCGGCCGATGAGCAGTTCTTC. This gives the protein CASSLGLAADEQFF.

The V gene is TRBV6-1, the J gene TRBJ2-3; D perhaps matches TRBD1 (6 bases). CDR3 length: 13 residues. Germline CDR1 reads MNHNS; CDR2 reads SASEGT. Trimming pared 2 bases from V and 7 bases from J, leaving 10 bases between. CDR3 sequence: CASSENGQYTQYF. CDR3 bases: TGTGCCAGCAGTGAAAACGGACAGTATACGCAGTATTTT.

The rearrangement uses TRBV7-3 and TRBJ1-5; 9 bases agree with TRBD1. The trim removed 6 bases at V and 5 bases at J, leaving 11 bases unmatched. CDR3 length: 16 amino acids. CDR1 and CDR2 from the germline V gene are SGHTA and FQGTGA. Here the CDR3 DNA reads TGTGCCAGCAGGGACAGGGGTATCCTAGACCATCAGCCCCAGCATTTT. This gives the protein CASRDRGILDHQPQHF.

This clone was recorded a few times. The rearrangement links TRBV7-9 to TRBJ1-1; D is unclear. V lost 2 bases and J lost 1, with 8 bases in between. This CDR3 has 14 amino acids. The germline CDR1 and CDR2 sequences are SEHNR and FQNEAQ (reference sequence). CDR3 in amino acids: CASSLLGGNTEAFF. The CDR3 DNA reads TGTGCCAGCAGCTTATTAGGAGGGAACACTGAAGCTTTCTTT. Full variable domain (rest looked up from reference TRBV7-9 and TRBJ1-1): DTGVSQNPRHKITKRGQNVTFRCDPISEHNRLYWYRQTLGQGPEFLTYFQNEAQLEKSRLLSDRFSAERPKGSFSTLEIQRTEQGDSAMYLCASSLLGGNTEAFFGQGTRLTVV.

The CDR3 bases are TGTGCCAGCAGTTATTCCCTAGCGACAGATACGCAGTATTTT. It yields the protein CASSYSLATDTQYF. The chain combines TRBV6-5 with TRBJ2-3, with a weak D call TRBD2 (6 bases). The V gene's germline CDR1 is MNHEY and CDR2 SVGAGI. V was cut by 3 bases and J by 3 bases, with 10 bases left in between. This CDR3 has 14 residues.

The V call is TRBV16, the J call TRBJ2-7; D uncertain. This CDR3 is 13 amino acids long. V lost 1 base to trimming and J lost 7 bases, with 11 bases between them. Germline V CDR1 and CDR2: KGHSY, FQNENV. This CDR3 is CASSQYAVNEQYF. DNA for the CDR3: TGTGCCAGCAGCCAATACGCGGTGAATGAGCAGTACTTC.

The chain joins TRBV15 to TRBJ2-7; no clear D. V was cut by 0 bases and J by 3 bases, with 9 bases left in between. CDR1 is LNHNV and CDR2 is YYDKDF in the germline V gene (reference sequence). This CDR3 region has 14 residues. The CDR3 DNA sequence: TGTGCCACCAGCAGAGATATAAGCTACTACGAGCAGTACTTC. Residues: CATSRDISYYEQYF.

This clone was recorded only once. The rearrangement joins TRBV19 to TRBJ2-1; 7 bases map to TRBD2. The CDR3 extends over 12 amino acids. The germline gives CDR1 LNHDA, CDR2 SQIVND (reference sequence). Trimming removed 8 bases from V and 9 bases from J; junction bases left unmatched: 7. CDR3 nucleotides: TGTGCCAGTGCCGGGACTACAAGTGAGCAGTTCTTC. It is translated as CASAGTTSEQFF.

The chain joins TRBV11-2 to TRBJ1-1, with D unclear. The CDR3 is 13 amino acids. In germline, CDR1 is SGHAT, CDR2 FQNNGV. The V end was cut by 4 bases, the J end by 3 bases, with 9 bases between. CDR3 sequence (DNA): TGTGCCAGCAGCTCCCGCTGGGACACTGAAGCTTTCTTT. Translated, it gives CASSSRWDTEAFF.

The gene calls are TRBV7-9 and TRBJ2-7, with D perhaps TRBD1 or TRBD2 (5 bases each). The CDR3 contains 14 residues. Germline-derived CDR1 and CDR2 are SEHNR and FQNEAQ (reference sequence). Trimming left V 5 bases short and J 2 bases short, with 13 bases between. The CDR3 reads CASSPWDGAYEQYF. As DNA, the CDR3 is TGTGCCAGCAGCCCCTGGGACGGAGCCTACGAGCAGTACTTC.

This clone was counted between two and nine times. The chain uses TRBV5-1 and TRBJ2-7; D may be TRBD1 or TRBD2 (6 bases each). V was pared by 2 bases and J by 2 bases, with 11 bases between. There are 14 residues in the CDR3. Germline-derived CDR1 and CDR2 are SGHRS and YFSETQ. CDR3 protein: CASSFRGETYEQYF. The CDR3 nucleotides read TGCGCCAGCAGCTTTAGGGGGGAGACCTACGAGCAGTACTTC.

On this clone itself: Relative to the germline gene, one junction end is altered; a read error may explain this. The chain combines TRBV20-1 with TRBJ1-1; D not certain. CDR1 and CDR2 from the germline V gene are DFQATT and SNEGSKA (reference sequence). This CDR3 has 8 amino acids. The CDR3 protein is CSAIGGYF. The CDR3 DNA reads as TGCAGTGCTATAGGCGGTTACTTT.

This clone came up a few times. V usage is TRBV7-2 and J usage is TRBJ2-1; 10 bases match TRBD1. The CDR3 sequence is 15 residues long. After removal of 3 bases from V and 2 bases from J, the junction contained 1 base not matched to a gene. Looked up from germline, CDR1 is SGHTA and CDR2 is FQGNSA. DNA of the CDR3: TGTGCCAGCAGCTTGACAGGGGGCCCCTACAATGAGCAGTTCTTC. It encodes CASSLTGGPYNEQFF.

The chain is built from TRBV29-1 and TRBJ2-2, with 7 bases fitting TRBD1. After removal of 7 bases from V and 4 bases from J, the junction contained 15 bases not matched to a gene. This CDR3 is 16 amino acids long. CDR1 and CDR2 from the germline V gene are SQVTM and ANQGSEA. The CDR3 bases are TGCAGCGCTCAAATAGCAGGGGGATTCGGCACCGGGGAGCTGTTTTTT. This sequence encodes CSAQIAGGFGTGELFF.

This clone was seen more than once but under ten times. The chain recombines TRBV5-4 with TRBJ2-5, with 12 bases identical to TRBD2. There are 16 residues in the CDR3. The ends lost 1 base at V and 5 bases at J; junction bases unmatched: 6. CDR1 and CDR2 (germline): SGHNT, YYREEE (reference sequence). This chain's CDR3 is CASSLWLAGGSETQYF. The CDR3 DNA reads TGTGCCAGCAGCTTGTGGCTAGCGGGAGGGTCGGAGACCCAGTACTTC.